This TCR beta chain was captured in a study of blood T cells in healthy people across ages. Worth noting for this clonotype: As yet, its antigen is unknown.

For the second PCR, which ran for 7 to 11 cycles, a sample-barcoded 5' primer and a J-beta primer mix were used. Every sample gave at least 2.5 million paired-end reads containing CDR3. TCRdb itself ran the 5' RACE reads through MiXCR, one entry per CDR3 protein. The sample consists of 720,000 or so distinct CDR3 sequences, roughly 43% of them appearing once. Study-wide results and limits: Researchers report that TCR beta diversity correlated strongly with naive T cell percentage.

The germline V gene encodes CDR1 KGHSH and CDR2 LQKENI. The CDR3 consists of 16 residues. V lost 3 bases, J lost 11 bases, and 25 bases lay in between. The gene calls are TRBV18 and TRBJ2-5; no definite D call. What was sequenced was blood. This receptor was taken from a man older than 75 in good health. For the CDR3, the DNA is TGTGCCAGCTCACCTGGAGAGCTTAGGACCTACAATGAGCAGTACTTC. It specifies CASSPGELRTYNEQYF.